A selection of T cell receptor beta chains follows, all from one sample in a study of shared clonotypes between healthy human individuals. TCRdb's table, derived via immunoSEQ multiplex PCR, lists solely in-frame clones and lacks some. The data hold hundreds of thousands of clones, with nearly 97% observed a single time. Material for sequencing was naive CD8+ T cells sorted from blood. These receptors all stem from a woman aged 25 to 45 in good health. Each CDR3 is given with its conserved first and last residue. D genes are given only for firm matches. Clone size is not always given. Where it is, it says once, few, many or a class for expanded clones.

>-|-|TRBJ2-1|TRBV29-1
TGCAGCGTTGAGGGCCGCCTCTACAATGAGCAGTTCTTC
CSVEGRLYNEQFF
>-|-|TRBJ2-5|TRBV25-1
TGTGCCAGCAGTGAGTTGGGGCAAGAGACCCAGTACTTC
CASSELGQETQYF
>-|TRBD2|TRBJ2-7|TRBV5-6
TGTGCCAGCAGCCTCCGGGCTAGCGGGAGATGGTACGAGCAGTACTTC
CASSLRASGRWYEQYF
>once|-|TRBJ1-1|TRBV15
TGTGCCACCAGCGGGCTGGACGCCGGTCCGACTGAAGCTTTCTTT
CATSGLDAGPTEAFF
>-|-|TRBJ2-7|TRBV27
TGTGCCAGCAGTTTATCCGGGGAACCCTACGAGCAGTACTTC
CASSLSGEPYEQYF
>-|-|TRBJ2-5|TRBV28
TGTGCCAGCAGTTTTGATTTAGGGGGGTCAATGGAGACCCAGTACTTC
CASSFDLGGSMETQYF
>-|TRBD1|TRBJ2-7|TRBV6-5
TGTGCCTCCTGGACAGGGAACGGCTACGAGCAGTACTTC
CASWTGNGYEQYF
>-|-|TRBJ2-7|TRBV27
TGTGCCAGCCGGCGACTCGATTCTCCCTACGAGCAGTACTTC
CASRRLDSPYEQYF
>-|TRBD1|TRBJ2-3|TRBV6-1
TGTGCCAGCAGTGAAAGGGGGACAGAGCGCACAGATACGCAGTATTTT
CASSERGTERTDTQYF
>-|-|TRBJ2-6|TRBV11-2
TGTGCCAGCAGCTTAGAGAAGAGTCACTTCTCTGGGGCCAACGTCCTGACTTTC
CASSLEKSHFSGANVLTF
>-|-|TRBJ2-1|TRBV27
TGTGCCACCGTTTTTGGATCTTACAATGAGCAGTTCTTC
CATVFGSYNEQFF
>-|-|TRBJ2-4|TRBV29-1
TGCAGCGTTCGCCAGGGATACATTCAGTACTTC
CSVRQGYIQYF
>-|-|TRBJ1-3|TRBV13
TGTGCCAGCAGCTTAGCTGGCCAGGGAGTACACACCATATATTTT
CASSLAGQGVHTIYF
>once|-|TRBJ1-2|TRBV9
TGTGCCAGCAGCGGAGCCGGGACTGAGCCTAACTATGGCTACACCTTC
CASSGAGTEPNYGYTF
>-|-|TRBJ1-1|TRBV19
TGTGCCAGTAGTATTAGGGGACTGAACACTGAAGCTTTCTTT
CASSIRGLNTEAFF
>-|TRBD2|TRBJ2-5|TRBV4-1
TGCGCCAGCAGCCCGAGGACTAGCGGGAGCGGAGAGACCCAGTACTTC
CASSPRTSGSGETQYF
>-|TRBD2|TRBJ2-7|TRBV9
TGTGCCAGCAGCCCCTTGGGGGGACTAGCGGGAGGATTGGGCGAGCAGTACTTC
CASSPLGGLAGGLGEQYF
>-|-|TRBJ1-1|TRBV7-6
TGTGCCAGCAGCCAGGGCCCTGAAGCTTTCTTT
CASSQGPEAFF
>-|-|TRBJ2-5|TRBV2
TGTGCCAGCAGTGAAAAAGGGGCAGGGAATAGAGAGACCCAGTACTTC
CASSEKGAGNRETQYF
>-|-|TRBJ2-4|TRBV5-1
TGCGCCAGCAGCTTGCGGGAGCCCAAAAACATTCAGTACTTC
CASSLREPKNIQYF
>-|-|TRBJ1-2|TRBV2
TGTGCCAGCAGTGATATTGGGGTACCTGACACTAACTATGGCTACACCTTC
CASSDIGVPDTNYGYTF
>-|TRBD2|TRBJ2-1|TRBV4-2
TGTGCCAGCAGCCCCGATGGAGCGGGGGGTTACAATGAGCAGTTCTTC
CASSPDGAGGYNEQFF
>-|-|TRBJ2-7|TRBV7-9
TGTGCCAGCAGCTTAGTCGCCCCTAACTACGAGCAGTACTTC
CASSLVAPNYEQYF
>few|TRBD1|TRBJ2-2|TRBV15
TGTGCCACCAGCAGAGATATGACAGGGTACACCGGGGAGCTGTTTTTT
CATSRDMTGYTGELFF
>-|TRBD1|TRBJ2-7|TRBV4-1
TGCGCCAGCAGCCGTCAGCCGCCACAGGGGAATCGACCCTACGAGCAGTACTTC
CASSRQPPQGNRPYEQYF
>-|-|TRBJ1-4|TRBV11-2
TGTGCCAGCAGCTTAGCGGCCGAGGAACTGTTTTTT
CASSLAAEELFF
>-|-|TRBJ2-1|TRBV30
TGTGCCTGGAGTGTAGGGGCTAATGAGCAGTTCTTC
CAWSVGANEQFF
>-|-|TRBJ1-4|TRBV19
TGTGCCAGTAGTATCACCCACCTCAAGGACACCGAACGGGCGTGGACTAATGAAAAACTGTTTTTT
CASSITHLKDTERAWTNEKLFF
>once|-|TRBJ2-1|TRBV15
TGTGCCACCAGCAGAGACAGGACAGTGAGCTCCTACAATGAGCAGTTCTTC
CATSRDRTVSSYNEQFF
>-|TRBD2|TRBJ2-1|TRBV4-2
TGTGCCAGCAGCCAAGGACTAGCACGCAATGAGCAGTTCTTC
CASSQGLARNEQFF
>-|-|TRBJ2-5|TRBV11-1
TGTGCCAGCAGCTTTTCTAGACGCGGAGAGACCCAGTACTTC
CASSFSRRGETQYF
>-|TRBD1|TRBJ2-7|TRBV27
TGTGCCAGCAGTGGGACAGTCTCCTACGAGCAGTACTTC
CASSGTVSYEQYF
>-|TRBD1|TRBJ2-7|TRBV7-6
TGTGCCAGCAGTCCCGGGACAGGGAACTACGAGCAGTACTTC
CASSPGTGNYEQYF
>-|TRBD2|TRBJ2-7|TRBV5-1
TGCGCCAGCAGCTTGGTGCTAGCGGGGAAGACCTCCTACGAGCAGTACTTC
CASSLVLAGKTSYEQYF
>-|-|TRBJ2-5|TRBV5-8
TGTGCCAGCAGCTTTTCGGGAAGACTGGAGACCCAGTACTTC
CASSFSGRLETQYF
>-|-|TRBJ2-7|TRBV5-6
TGTGCCAGCAGCTTCGGGGACAACGAGCAGTACTTC
CASSFGDNEQYF
>-|-|TRBJ2-7|TRBV11-2
TGTGCCAGCAGCTTAGATTCCCACGAGCAGTACTTC
CASSLDSHEQYF
>-|TRBD2|TRBJ2-7|TRBV5-5
TGTGCCAGCAGGGACCCGGGACTACTCTACGAGCAGTACTTC
CASRDPGLLYEQYF
>-|TRBD2|TRBJ2-1|TRBV9
TGTGCCAGCAGCGTAGGAGGACTAGACTACAATGAGCAGTTCTTC
CASSVGGLDYNEQFF
>-|-|TRBJ1-3|TRBV27
TGTGCCAGCAGTCGTAGGGGGGCGCCCGGAAACACCATATATTTT
CASSRRGAPGNTIYF
>few|-|TRBJ1-1|TRBV28
TGTGCCAGCAGTCCCGGGCTGAACACTGAAGCTTTCTTT
CASSPGLNTEAFF
>once|-|TRBJ2-7|TRBV7-3
TGTGCCAGCAGCTTATTGGAGCCCACCGAGCAGTACTTC
CASSLLEPTEQYF
>-|TRBD2|TRBJ2-7|TRBV25-1
TGTGCCAGCAGTGCCGGGACTAGCGGAATCTACGAGCAGTACTTC
CASSAGTSGIYEQYF
>-|-|TRBJ2-7|TRBV7-6
TGTGCCAGCAGCCCACCCGACACATACGAGCAGTACTTC
CASSPPDTYEQYF
>-|-|TRBJ2-7|TRBV20-1
TGCAGTGCGGATGAATACGAGCAGTACTTC
CSADEYEQYF
>-|TRBD2|TRBJ2-5|TRBV28
TGTGCCAGCAGTTTATTGCGGGGGGAAGAGACCCAGTACTTC
CASSLLRGEETQYF
>-|TRBD1|TRBJ2-5|TRBV10-3
TGTGCCATCAGTGAGCGGACAGGGGCCCAAGAGACCCAGTACTTC
CAISERTGAQETQYF
>-|-|TRBJ2-1|TRBV11-3
TGTGCTTCGGGAAGCTCCTACAATGAGCAGTTCTTC
CASGSSYNEQFF
>-|TRBD2|TRBJ2-7|TRBV5-4
TGTGCCAGCAGCTTGACTAGCGGGGTATCCTACGAGCAGTACTTC
CASSLTSGVSYEQYF
>-|TRBD1|TRBJ1-1|TRBV30
TGTGCCTGGAGCGCACAGGGGCCCTTCATGAACACTGAAGCTTTCTTT
CAWSAQGPFMNTEAFF